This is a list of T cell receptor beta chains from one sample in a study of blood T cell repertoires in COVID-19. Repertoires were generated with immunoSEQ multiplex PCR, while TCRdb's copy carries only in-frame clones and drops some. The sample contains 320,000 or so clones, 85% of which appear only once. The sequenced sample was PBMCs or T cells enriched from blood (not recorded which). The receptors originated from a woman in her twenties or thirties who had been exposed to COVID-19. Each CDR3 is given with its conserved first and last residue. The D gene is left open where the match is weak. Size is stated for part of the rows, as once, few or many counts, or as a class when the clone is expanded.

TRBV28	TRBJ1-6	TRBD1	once	CASSSIGTVLNSPLHF	TGTGCCAGCAGTTCCATCGGGACAGTCCTTAATTCACCCCTCCACTTT
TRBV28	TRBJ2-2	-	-	CASNGESRTGELFF	TGTGCCAGCAACGGGGAATCCCGCACCGGGGAGCTGTTTTTT
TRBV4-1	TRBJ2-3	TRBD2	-	CASSIQAGEIDTQYF	TGCGCCAGCAGCATCCAAGCGGGAGAAATAGATACGCAGTATTTT
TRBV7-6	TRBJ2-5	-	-	CASSLAAEQETQYF	TGTGCCAGCAGCTTAGCGGCAGAACAAGAGACCCAGTACTTC
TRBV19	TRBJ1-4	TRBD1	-	CASSIGQVTREKLFF	TGTGCCAGTAGTATCGGACAGGTGACAAGGGAAAAACTGTTTTTT
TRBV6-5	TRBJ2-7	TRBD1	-	CASRRGTGAYEQYF	TGTGCCAGCAGGCGAGGGACAGGGGCCTACGAGCAGTACTTC
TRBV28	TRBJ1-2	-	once	CASSSGGGGRGYTF	TGTGCCAGCAGTTCCGGCGGGGGCGGAAGGGGCTACACCTTC
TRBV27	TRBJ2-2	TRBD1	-	CASRSGTANTGELFF	TGTGCCAGTCGAAGTGGGACAGCCAACACCGGGGAGCTGTTTTTT
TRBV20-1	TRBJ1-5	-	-	CSASLRYSNQPQHF	TGCAGTGCTAGTCTGCGTTATAGCAATCAGCCCCAGCATTTT
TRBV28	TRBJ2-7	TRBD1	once	CASRRQGYEQYF	TGTGCCAGCAGAAGACAGGGCTACGAGCAGTACTTC
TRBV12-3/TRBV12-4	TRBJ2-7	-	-	CASSLGLTYEQYF	TGTGCCAGCAGTTTAGGGCTTACCTACGAGCAGTACTTC
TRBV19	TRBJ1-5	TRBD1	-	CASSSQGEQPQHF	TGTGCCAGTAGTTCTCAGGGGGAACAGCCCCAGCATTTT
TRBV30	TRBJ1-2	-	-	CAWSIAGGYTF	TGTGCCTGGAGTATCGCGGGGGGCTACACCTTC
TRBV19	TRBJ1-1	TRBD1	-	CASSLQGAGTEAFF	TGTGCCAGTAGTCTACAGGGGGCAGGGACTGAAGCTTTCTTT
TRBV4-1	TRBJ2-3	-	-	CASSQTSPSTDTQYF	TGCGCCAGCAGCCAAACATCGCCCAGCACAGATACGCAGTATTTT
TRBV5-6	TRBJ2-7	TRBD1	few	CASSSRTGYEQYF	TGTGCCAGCAGCTCCAGGACAGGCTACGAGCAGTACTTC
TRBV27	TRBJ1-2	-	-	CASSLGAGRSEGYTF	TGTGCCAGCAGTTTAGGTGCAGGGCGGTCTGAGGGCTACACCTTC
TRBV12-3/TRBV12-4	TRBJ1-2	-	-	CASSPRSYGYTF	TGTGCCAGCAGCCCGAGATCCTATGGCTACACCTTC
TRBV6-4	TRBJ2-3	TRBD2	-	CASSLSGSPTDTQYF	TGTGCCAGCAGTCTAAGCGGGAGCCCCACAGATACGCAGTATTTT
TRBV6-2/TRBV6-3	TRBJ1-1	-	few	CASSYVRLGMNTEAFF	TGTGCCAGCAGTTACGTCCGCCTCGGGATGAACACTGAAGCTTTCTTT
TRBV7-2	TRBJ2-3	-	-	CASSLETNTQYF	TGTGCCAGCAGCTTAGAGACTAATACGCAGTATTTT
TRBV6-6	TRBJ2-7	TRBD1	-	CASRDGTGWYEQYF	TGTGCCAGCAGGGATGGGACAGGGTGGTACGAGCAGTACTTC
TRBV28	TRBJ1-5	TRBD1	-	CASRTGGLNQPQHF	TGTGCCAGCAGAACAGGGGGCCTCAATCAGCCCCAGCATTTT
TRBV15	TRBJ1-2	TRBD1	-	CATSSYTGTGNGYTF	TGTGCCACCAGCAGCTATACTGGGACAGGGAATGGCTACACCTTC
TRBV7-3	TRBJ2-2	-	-	CASSLSPRSVSGELFF	TGTGCCAGCAGCTTAAGCCCAAGGAGCGTAAGCGGGGAGCTGTTTTTT
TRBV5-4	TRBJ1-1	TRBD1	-	CASSRDRAVNTEAFF	TGTGCCAGCAGCCGGGACAGGGCGGTGAACACTGAAGCTTTCTTT
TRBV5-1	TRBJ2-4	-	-	CASSLEGVGDIQYF	TGCGCCAGCAGCTTAGAGGGAGTTGGTGACATTCAGTACTTC
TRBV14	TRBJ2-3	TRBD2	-	CASSQDVGGRTDTQYF	TGTGCCAGCAGCCAAGATGTAGGCGGGAGAACAGATACGCAGTATTTT
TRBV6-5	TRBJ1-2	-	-	CASRTVANYGYTF	TGTGCCAGCAGGACAGTTGCTAACTATGGCTACACCTTC
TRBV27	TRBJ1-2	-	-	CASSFFQGSYGYTF	TGTGCCAGCAGTTTTTTTCAGGGCAGTTATGGCTACACCTTC
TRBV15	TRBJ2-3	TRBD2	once	CATSSDRLAGNTDTQYF	TGTGCCACCAGCAGTGACCGACTAGCGGGAAACACAGATACGCAGTATTTT
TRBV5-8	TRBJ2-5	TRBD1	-	CASSFYRGPVRETQYF	TGTGCCAGCAGTTTCTACAGGGGCCCCGTTAGGGAGACCCAGTACTTC
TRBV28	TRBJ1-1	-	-	CASGAEVVNTEAFF	TGTGCCAGCGGTGCGGAGGTTGTGAACACTGAAGCTTTCTTT
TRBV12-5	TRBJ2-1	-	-	CASGPDNEQFF	TGTGCTAGTGGTCCGGACAATGAGCAGTTCTTC
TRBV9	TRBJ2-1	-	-	CASSGTRTGSYNEQFF	TGTGCCAGCAGCGGAACCAGGACTGGCTCCTACAATGAGCAGTTCTTC
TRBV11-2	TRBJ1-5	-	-	CASSLDRGSQPQHF	TGTGCCAGCAGCTTAGACCGCGGGAGTCAGCCCCAGCATTTT
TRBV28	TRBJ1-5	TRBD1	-	CASSLQPRGYQPQHF	TGTGCCAGCAGTTTACAGCCCAGGGGGTATCAGCCCCAGCATTTT
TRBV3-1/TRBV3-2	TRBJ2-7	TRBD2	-	CASRVGAGTYEQYF	TGTGCCTCCCGAGTGGGAGCGGGAACCTACGAGCAGTACTTC
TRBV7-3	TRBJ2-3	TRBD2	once	CASSLLAESTDTQYF	TGTGCCAGCAGCTTGCTAGCGGAGAGCACAGATACGCAGTATTTT
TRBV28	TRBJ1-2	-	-	CASSQGTTGTLFYGYTF	TGTGCCAGCAGTCAAGGAACGACAGGAACCCTCTTCTATGGCTACACCTTC
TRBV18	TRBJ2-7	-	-	CASSPPSLYEQYF	TGTGCCAGCTCACCACCGTCCCTCTACGAGCAGTACTTC
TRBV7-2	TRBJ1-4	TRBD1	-	CASSSNTGGSEKLFF	TGTGCCAGCAGCTCAAACACAGGGGGAAGCGAAAAACTGTTTTTT
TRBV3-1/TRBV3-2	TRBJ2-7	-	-	CASSQDLTRGNEQYF	TGTGCCAGCAGCCAAGATCTCACTCGAGGCAACGAGCAGTACTTC
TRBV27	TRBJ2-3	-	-	CASSPGAGTDTQYF	TGTGCCAGCAGCCCGGGAGCAGGAACAGATACGCAGTATTTT